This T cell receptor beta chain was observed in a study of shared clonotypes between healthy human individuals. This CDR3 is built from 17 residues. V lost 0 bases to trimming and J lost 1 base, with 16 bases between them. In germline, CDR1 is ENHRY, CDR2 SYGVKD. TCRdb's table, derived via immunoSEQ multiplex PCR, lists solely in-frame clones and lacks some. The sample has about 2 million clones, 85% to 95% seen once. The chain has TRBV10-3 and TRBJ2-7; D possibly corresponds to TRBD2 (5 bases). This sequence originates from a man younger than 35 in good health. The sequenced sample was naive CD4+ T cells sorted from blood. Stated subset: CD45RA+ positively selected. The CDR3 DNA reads TGTGCCATCAGTGAGTCGCGGGCGGCCGCCCTTTCCTACGAGCAGTACTTC. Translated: CAISESRAAALSYEQYF.